The next 19 T cell receptor beta chains were all read from a single sample in a study of CD8 T cells in ankylosing spondylitis. Findings and limits, study-wide: Blood from ankylosing spondylitis patients appeared to carry a characteristic eight-variant TCR beta motif.

Antigen specificity for these receptors is unknown. TCRdb analysed the 5' RACE reads with MiXCR anew, one entry per CDR3 protein. The sample holds a few hundred thousand distinct CDR3 sequences; 17% are singletons and the top ten take approximately 0.93%. The sequencing input was blood, either unsorted or a sorted T cell fraction (not recorded which). Source of these receptors: a male donor with ankylosing spondylitis.

There are many counts of this clonotype. The chain is built from TRBV10-3 and TRBJ2-3; 8 bases align to TRBD2. The CDR3 runs to 14 residues. J gave up 3 bases and V 3 bases, and 2 bases lay outside the gene matches. Germline CDR1 ENHRY, CDR2 SYGVKD. The CDR3 spells CAISEGGGTDTQYF. Here the CDR3 DNA reads TGTGCCATCAGTGAAGGCGGGGGGACAGATACGCAGTATTTT.

This clonotype showed up just a few times. The gene calls are TRBV11-2 and TRBJ2-1; 13 nucleotides match TRBD2. The CDR3 consists of 18 residues. Trimming removed 5 bases from V and 7 bases from J; junction bases left unmatched: 14. Per germline, CDR1 SGHAT and CDR2 FQNNGV. The DNA of the CDR3 is TGTGCCAGCAGCCCCGGACTAGCGGGAGTAAGTGGTGGGAATGAGCAGTTCTTC. Translated, it gives CASSPGLAGVSGGNEQFF.

The chain has TRBV7-2 and TRBJ2-3; D is undetermined. Looked up from germline, CDR1 is SGHTA and CDR2 is FQGNSA. CDR3 length equals 12 residues. Trimming shortened V by 5 bases and J by 8 bases, and 11 bases separated the two germline ends. In DNA form, the CDR3 reads TGTGCCAGCAGCCCAAACTCTGGTACGCAGTATTTT. Its translation: CASSPNSGTQYF.

The genes are TRBV15 and TRBJ2-7; TRBD1 aligns across 9 bases. The length of the CDR3 is 14 residues. Germline V CDR1 and CDR2: LNHNV, YYDKDF (reference sequence). V shed 5 bases, J shed 5 bases, and the junction held 7 bases outside the gene matches. The CDR3 loop reads CATSLRDRVNEQYF. CDR3 sequence (DNA): TGTGCCACCAGCCTACGGGACAGGGTCAACGAGCAGTACTTC.

At least ten counts were recorded for this clonotype. The chain recombines TRBV5-1 with TRBJ2-5, with 14 bases matching TRBD2. The CDR3 is 16 amino acids. V dropped 4 bases and J dropped 5; count of bases not matched to a gene: 7. Germline values: CDR1 SGHRS, CDR2 YFSETQ. CDR3 amino acids: CASSQGLAGDVETQYF. CDR3 nucleotide sequence: TGCGCCAGCAGCCAGGGACTAGCGGGGGACGTGGAGACCCAGTACTTC.

This clonotype was counted ten times or more. The chain is built from TRBV5-1 and TRBJ1-4, with D tentatively TRBD1 (6 bases). CDR3 length: 16 residues. V was cut by 0 bases and J by 5 bases, with 14 bases left in between. Germline loops: CDR1 SGHRS, CDR2 YFSETQ. CDR3: CASSLAINDRNEKLFF. CDR3 DNA: TGCGCCAGCAGCTTGGCGATTAACGACAGGAATGAAAAACTGTTTTTT.

As for this clonotype: At one boundary the junction diverges from the germline segment, which might be a read error. V is TRBV6-1 and J is TRBJ1-5; D may be TRBD1 (5 bases). CDR1 and CDR2 (germline): MNHNS, SASEGT. This CDR3 comprises 14 residues. CDR3: CASSTRVGDQPQHF. CDR3 DNA: TGCGCCAGCAGTACCAGGGTAGGGGATCAGCCCCAGCATTTT.

This clonotype appeared a few times. The rearrangement joins TRBV15 to TRBJ2-4; 7 bases fit TRBD2. The CDR3 has 14 residues. V lost 8 bases to trimming and J lost 7 bases; unmatched junction nucleotides: 11. Germline CDR1 and CDR2: LNHNV and YYDKDF (reference sequence). The CDR3 region has the DNA TGTGCCACCCATGAGGGCGGGAGTAGTAACATTCAGTACTTC. It is translated as CATHEGGSSNIQYF. Filled out from reference TRBV15 and TRBJ2-4, the complete variable domain reads DAMVIQNPRYQVTQFGKPVTLSCSQTLNHNVMYWYQQKSSQAPKLLFHYYDKDFNNEADTPDNFQSRRPNTSFCFLDIRSPGLGDTAMYLCATHEGGSSNIQYFGAGTRLSVL.

The CDR3 region is CASSLVRLNTEAFF. DNA of the CDR3: TGTGCCAGCAGCTTAGTACGGTTGAACACTGAAGCTTTCTTT. The V and J genes are TRBV7-2 and TRBJ1-1; D is unresolved. The germline V and J ends were trimmed by 1 base and 0 bases, with 6 bases remaining between them. The CDR3 spans 14 residues. CDR1 is SGHTA and CDR2 is FQGNSA in the germline V gene.

Many counts were recorded for this clonotype. J is TRBJ2-7 and V is TRBV12-3 or TRBV12-4, with D possibly being TRBD2 (6 bases). The CDR3 loop spans 14 amino acids. V lost 5 bases and J lost 0, with 11 bases in between. CDR3 DNA: TGTGCCAGCAGTAAGAGGACTAACTCCTACGAGCAGTACTTC. It translates to CASSKRTNSYEQYF.

The chain is built from TRBV5-4 and TRBJ2-3, with D unclear. The V end lost 2 bases, the J end lost 1 base, and 11 bases lay between the germline ends. This CDR3 comprises 15 residues. CDR1 is SGHNT, CDR2 YYREEE, per germline (reference sequence). In nucleotides, the CDR3 is TGTGCCAGCAGCTTTACACCCAGAGGCACAGATACGCAGTATTTT. Its protein product is CASSFTPRGTDTQYF.

The rearrangement links TRBV3-1 to TRBJ2-7; 8 nucleotides match TRBD1. V was clipped by 1 base and J by 2 bases; unmatched bases: 7. The CDR3 consists of 16 residues. CDR1 is LGHDT, CDR2 YNNKEL, per germline (reference sequence). CDR3 sequence (DNA): TGTGCCAGCAGCCAAGGGGTAGCAGGGGGCCCCTACGAGCAGTACTTC. Translated, it gives CASSQGVAGGPYEQYF.

This clonotype has ten or more counts. CDR3 loop: CSAPSGNEQFF. CDR3 DNA: TGCAGTGCTCCGAGCGGCAATGAGCAGTTCTTC. The chain combines TRBV20-1 with TRBJ2-1; perhaps TRBD2 as D (5 bases). CDR3 length: 11 residues. CDR1 is DFQATT, CDR2 SNEGSKA, per germline (reference sequence). Trimming shortened V by 5 bases and J by 6 bases, and 8 bases separated the two germline ends.

V usage is TRBV20-1 and J usage is TRBJ1-2; 7 nucleotides match TRBD1. The CDR3 consists of 15 residues. The trim removed 3 bases at V and 5 bases at J, leaving 12 bases unmatched. Germline-derived CDR1 and CDR2 are DFQATT and SNEGSKA (reference sequence). The DNA for the CDR3 is TGCAGTGCTAGTCTCGTGGGAAGGGGGCCTTATGGCTACACCTTC. This translates into CSASLVGRGPYGYTF.

This clonotype was found many times. The V and J genes are TRBV20-1 and TRBJ2-3; TRBD2 matches 7 bases. V was clipped by 3 bases and J by 1 base; unmatched bases: 7. The CDR3 spans 15 residues. CDR1 DFQATT and CDR2 SNEGSKA come from the germline V gene (reference sequence). CDR3 DNA sequence: TGCAGTGCTAGCGGGAGGCACATGGGCACAGATACGCAGTATTTT. It is translated as CSASGRHMGTDTQYF.

The V gene is TRBV6-1, the J gene TRBJ1-5; D is unresolved. In germline, CDR1 is MNHNS, CDR2 SASEGT. CDR3 length equals 13 residues. V was trimmed by 2 bases and J by 3 bases, leaving 5 bases between them. For the CDR3, the DNA is TGTGCCAGCAGTGAAAGGGACAATCAGCCCCAGCATTTT. Amino acid sequence: CASSERDNQPQHF.

This clonotype showed up just a few times. This chain joins TRBV9 and TRBJ2-6; D remains ambiguous. Germline V lookup: CDR1 SGDLS, CDR2 YYNGEE. The CDR3 loop spans 12 amino acids. CDR3 in amino acids: CVCLTGANVLTF. The CDR3 coding sequence is TGTGTATGTTTAACTGGGGCCAACGTCCTGACTTTC. The full variable domain, rest sourced from reference TRBV9 and TRBJ2-6, is DSGVTQTPKHLITATGQRVTLRCSPRSGDLSVYWYQQSLDQGLQFLIQYYNGEERAKGNILERFSAQQFPDLHSELNLSSLELGDSALYFCVCLTGANVLTFGAGSRLTVL.

The chain links TRBV20-1 to TRBJ2-7, with 8 positions matching TRBD2. The CDR3 consists of 15 residues. The ends lost 5 bases at V and 5 bases at J; junction bases unmatched: 14. Germline V CDR1 and CDR2: DFQATT, SNEGSKA (reference sequence). The CDR3 DNA reads as TGCAGTGCTTCCCCGGGAACGGGAGGGAGGAACGAGCAGTACTTC. Residues: CSASPGTGGRNEQYF.

This clonotype has at least ten counts. The V call is TRBV5-1, the J call TRBJ1-1; TRBD1 matches at 7 bases. CDR1 is SGHRS and CDR2 is YFSETQ in the germline V gene. The CDR3 contains 12 residues. J lost 8 bases, V lost 0 bases, and 1 base had no gene match. The CDR3 protein is CASSLGTGEAFF. The CDR3 DNA reads TGCGCCAGCAGCTTGGGGACAGGAGAAGCTTTCTTT.